This TCR beta chain was identified in a study of blood T cell repertoires in COVID-19. Across the whole study: Samples representing acute and convalescent COVID-19 were sourced from the United States, Italy and Spain. Nucleic acid was either cDNA or gDNA, and it came from T cells, B-cell-depleted T cells, or PBMCs.

The germline V gene encodes CDR1 SGDLS and CDR2 YYNGEE. V shed 7 bases and J shed 0 bases, with 14 bases lying between them. This CDR3 is built from 15 residues. Source study methods: How many nucleated cells were present was estimated from reference gene primer amplification. Assay used: immunoSEQ multiplex PCR; TCRdb lists only in-frame clones, some missing. From that table come the V and J calls and clone size; the DNA was used to work out D and trimming. Among more than 150,000 clones, about 80% were seen once, and the ten largest hold around 0.62%. The genes are TRBV9 and TRBJ1-3, with no clear D. This TCR was recovered from a man aged 55 to 70 with acute or convalescent COVID-19. What was sequenced was peripheral blood. The CDR3 coding sequence is TGTGCCAGCGCTTCCCCAGGCGACTCTGGAAACACCATATATTTT. This gives the protein CASASPGDSGNTIYF.